One T cell receptor (beta chain) is described in this entry. Its target is unknown. The V gene's germline CDR1 is MNHEY and CDR2 SMNVEV (reference sequence). V shed 2 bases and J 5 bases; nucleotides not matched to a gene: 5. This CDR3 comprises 15 residues. The time point: cycle 4 day 1 (C4D1), after about 6 weeks of nivolumab. Every single patient, without exception, relapsed after autologous stem cell transplantation, and brentuximab vedotin exposure varied. By magnetic negative selection, CD4+ T cells were purified from thawed PBMCs. The table came from immunoSEQ multiplex PCR; TCRdb's copy has only in-frame clones and leaves some out. The table records over 15,000 clones, around 75% of them present only once. The data derive from a study of PD-1 blockade in classical Hodgkin lymphoma. Study-level points and caveats: Among the patients, those starting nivolumab under 1 year after ASCT were excluded. A reduction in baseline TCR diversity was reportedly seen in newly diagnosed patients relative to healthy donors.

Sample: CD4+ T cells from blood, taken before the fourth cycle of nivolumab. The origin of this receptor is a human donor with classical Hodgkin lymphoma. V gene TRBV27 combines with J gene TRBJ1-2; TRBD1 agrees at 10 bases. CDR3 sequence (DNA): TGTGCCAGCAGTTTAAGGGACAGGGGAAGGTATGGCTACACCTTC. Encoded protein: CASSLRDRGRYGYTF.